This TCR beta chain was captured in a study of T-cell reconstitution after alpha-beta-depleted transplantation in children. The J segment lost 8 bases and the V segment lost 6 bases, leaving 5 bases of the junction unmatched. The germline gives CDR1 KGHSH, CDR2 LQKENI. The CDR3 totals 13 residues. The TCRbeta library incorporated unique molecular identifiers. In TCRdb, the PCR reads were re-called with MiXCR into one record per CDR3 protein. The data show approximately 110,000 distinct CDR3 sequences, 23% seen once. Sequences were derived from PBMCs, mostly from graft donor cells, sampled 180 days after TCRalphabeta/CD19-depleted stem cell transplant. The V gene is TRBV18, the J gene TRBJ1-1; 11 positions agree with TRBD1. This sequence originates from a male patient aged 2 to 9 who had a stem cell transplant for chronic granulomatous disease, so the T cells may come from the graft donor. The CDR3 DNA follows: TGTGCCAGCTCCCCGGGACAGGGGGTGGAAGCTTTCTTT. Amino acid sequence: CASSPGQGVEAFF. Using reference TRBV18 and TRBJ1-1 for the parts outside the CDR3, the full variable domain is NAGVMQNPRHLVRRRGQEARLRCSPMKGHSHVYWYRQLPEEGLKFMVYLQKENIIDESGMPKERFSAEFPKEGPSILRIQQVVRGDSAAYFCASSPGQGVEAFFGQGTRLTVV.